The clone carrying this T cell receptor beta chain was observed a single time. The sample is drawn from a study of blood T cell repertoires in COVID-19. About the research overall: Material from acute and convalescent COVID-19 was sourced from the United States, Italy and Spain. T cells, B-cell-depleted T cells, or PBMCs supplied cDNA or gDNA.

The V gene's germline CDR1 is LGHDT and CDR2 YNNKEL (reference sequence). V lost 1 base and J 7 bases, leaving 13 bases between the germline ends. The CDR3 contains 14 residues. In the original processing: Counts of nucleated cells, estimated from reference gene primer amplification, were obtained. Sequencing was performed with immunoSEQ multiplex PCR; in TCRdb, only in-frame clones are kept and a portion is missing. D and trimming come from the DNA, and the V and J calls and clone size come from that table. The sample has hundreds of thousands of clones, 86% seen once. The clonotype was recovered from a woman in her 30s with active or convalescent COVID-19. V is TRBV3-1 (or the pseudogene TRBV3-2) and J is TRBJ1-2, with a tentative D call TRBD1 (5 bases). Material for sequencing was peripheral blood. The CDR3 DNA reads TGTGCCAGCAGCCAAGCGGACAAAATTCTTGGCTACACCTTC. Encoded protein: CASSQADKILGYTF.